These 16 T cell receptor beta chains came from one sample sequenced in a study of blood T cell repertoires in COVID-19. The table came from immunoSEQ multiplex PCR; TCRdb's copy has only in-frame clones and leaves some out. Here the sample spans 250,000 to 300,000 clones, roughly nine tenths being singletons. Material for sequencing was peripheral blood. The receptors shown here come from a woman in her 30s with COVID-19, enrolled during active disease.

The CDR3 coding sequence is TGTGCCAGCTCAAAAGAAGGAGGTTGGACCTACGAGCAGTACTTC. This encodes CASSKEGGWTYEQYF. The chain combines TRBV18 with TRBJ2-7, with D possibly TRBD2 on 5 matching bases. Trimming removed 5 bases at V and 2 bases at J, with 16 bases between. The V gene's germline CDR1 is KGHSH and CDR2 LQKENI. CDR3 length equals 15 residues.

The chain joins TRBV11-3 to TRBJ2-3, with D unclear. The V end was cut by 4 bases, the J end by 2 bases, with 4 bases between. This CDR3 has 12 residues. Germline CDR1 SGHNT, CDR2 YENEEA. CDR3 residues: CASSSHTDTQYF. As DNA, the CDR3 is TGTGCCAGCAGCTCCCACACAGATACGCAGTATTTT. The variable domain in full, with the rest retrieved from reference TRBV11-3 and TRBJ2-3, is EAGVVQSPRYKIIEKKQPVAFWCNPISGHNTLYWYLQNLGQGPELLIRYENEEAVDDSQLPKDRFSAERLKGVDSTLKIQPAELGDSAVYLCASSSHTDTQYFGPGTRLTVL.

This clone was observed once. The gene calls are TRBV5-5 and TRBJ1-1; D unclear. Germline V CDR1 and CDR2: SGHKS, YYEKEE (reference sequence). V was trimmed by 5 bases and J by 2 bases, leaving 10 bases between them. The CDR3 runs 13 residues. The CDR3 nucleotides are TGTGCCAGCAGTCTAGGTTTCAACACTGAAGCTTTCTTT. Translated: CASSLGFNTEAFF.

The gene calls are TRBV2 and TRBJ2-7, with 7 bases fitting TRBD1. Germline CDR1 is SNHLY and CDR2 is FYNNEI. CDR3 length: 12 residues. J lost 5 bases, V lost 5 bases, and 3 bases had no gene match. The CDR3 region is CASSSTGDEQYF. DNA for the CDR3: TGTGCCAGCAGTAGCACAGGGGACGAGCAGTACTTC.

This clone was observed at least ten times. The J gene is TRBJ1-2, the V gene TRBV10-3; D is uncertain. With 3 bases removed from V and 3 bases from J, the gap between germline ends came to 11 bases. There are 14 residues in the CDR3. Per the germline V gene, CDR1 is ENHRY and CDR2 is SYGVKD. CDR3 coding DNA: TGTGCCATCAGTGAACTTGCGGGGTACTATGGCTACACCTTC. Its translation: CAISELAGYYGYTF.

This clone was counted between two and nine times. This is likely a read error, given that the CDR3 carries no conserved phenylalanine or tryptophan at its end. The limits of the CDR3 on the DNA are not certain, so only TCRdb's listed CDR3 is given. The chain joins TRBV25-1 to TRBJ2-7; the table gives TRBD1 as D, unverified against the DNA. The CDR3 totals 9 residues, both ends included. CDR1 and CDR2 from the germline V gene are MGHDK and SYGVNS. The CDR3 reads CARLGARMA.

J is TRBJ2-5 and V is TRBV7-6, with 14 bases matching TRBD2. Germline V gives CDR1 SGHVS, CDR2 FNYEAQ. The CDR3 totals 16 residues. With V trimmed by 5 bases and J by 3 bases, 5 bases remained unmatched. Here the CDR3 DNA reads TGTGCCAGCAGCACCAGACTAGCGGGGGGGAAAGAGACCCAGTACTTC. Amino acids: CASSTRLAGGKETQYF.

The gene calls are TRBV6-5 and TRBJ1-2; 7 nucleotides match TRBD1. There are 14 residues in the CDR3. V gave up 6 bases and J gave up 5 bases; unmatched junction bases: 9. Germline V lookup: CDR1 MNHEY, CDR2 SVGAGI. The CDR3, as DNA: TGTGCCAGCAGCCGAGACAGGGCCCCATATGGCTACACCTTC. Amino acid sequence: CASSRDRAPYGYTF.

The J gene is TRBJ2-5, the V gene TRBV10-2; weak D call: TRBD2 (6 bases). Trimming left V 7 bases short and J 9 bases short, with 24 bases between. Germline CDR1 WSHSY, CDR2 SAAADI. The CDR3 sequence is 15 residues long. The CDR3 DNA is TGCGCCAGCACTCTCGCCCTTACTAGCCAGGAGGCCCAGTACTTC. The encoded protein is CASTLALTSQEAQYF.

This clone was counted a single time. The rearrangement joins TRBV10-3 to TRBJ2-5; a weak D match, TRBD1 (5 bases). Trimming removed 3 bases at V and 5 bases at J, with 16 bases between. Germline values: CDR1 ENHRY, CDR2 SYGVKD. There are 15 residues in the CDR3. CDR3 DNA sequence: TGTGCCATCAGTGACTCGCCATGGGGCGAGGAGACCCAGTACTTC. Its protein product is CAISDSPWGEETQYF.

V is TRBV3-1 (or the pseudogene TRBV3-2) and J is TRBJ2-4; TRBD2 matches 11 bases. This CDR3 has 14 amino acids. Germline loops: CDR1 LGHDT, CDR2 YNNKEL (reference sequence). V lost 1 base and J lost 15; bases outside the gene matches: 8. The DNA of the CDR3 is TGTGCCAGCAGCCAAGGAACCCTAGCGGGGGGCACGTACTTC. It translates to CASSQGTLAGGTYF.

This chain connects TRBV4-1 to TRBJ2-1; a possible D gene is TRBD1 (6 bases). Germline V gene lookup returns CDR1 MGHRA and CDR2 YSYEKL. V lost 1 base and J lost 0, with 7 bases in between. This CDR3 contains 15 residues. The CDR3, as DNA: TGCGCCAGCAGCCAAGCAGGGGTCTCCTACAATGAGCAGTTCTTC. Amino acids: CASSQAGVSYNEQFF.

V is TRBV5-4 and J is TRBJ1-1, with TRBD1 as a possible D gene (5 bases). The CDR3 covers 13 residues. Germline-derived CDR1 and CDR2 are SGHNT and YYREEE (reference sequence). Deletions cut 7 bases from V and 4 bases from J, with 14 bases between. DNA for the CDR3: TGTGCCAGCGCCACAGGTTTCCGCACTGAAGCTTTCTTT. Translation: CASATGFRTEAFF.

For this clone: This likely comes from a read error, as the CDR3 has no conserved phenylalanine or tryptophan at its end. No DNA is shown, since the ends of the CDR3 on it are uncertain; the CDR3 is the one TCRdb lists. The V gene is TRBV29-1, the J gene TRBJ2-3; TRBD2, the table's D call, lacks a check against the DNA. Looked up from germline, CDR1 is SQVTM and CDR2 is ANQGSEA. Inclusive of both ends, the CDR3 amounts to 13 amino acids. CDR3 sequence reads: CSVGGSKPGLAYV.

This sequence joins TRBV5-1 and TRBJ1-2, with D tentatively TRBD1 (5 bases). Trimming took off 6 bases at V and 4 bases at J, with 16 bases between the two ends. This CDR3 has 14 residues. The germline CDR1 and CDR2 sequences are SGHRS and YFSETQ. CDR3 DNA: TGCGCCAGCACCCGAGGAGGGGAGGCCTATGGCTACACCTTC. Protein: CASTRGGEAYGYTF.

The chain has TRBV28 and TRBJ2-1, with TRBD1 matching 11 bases. Germline CDR1 and CDR2: MDHEN and SYDVKM. V was clipped by 5 bases and J by 13 bases; unmatched bases: 10. The CDR3 runs 14 residues. The CDR3 sequence is CASSTTGTGGNQFF. In DNA form, the CDR3 reads TGTGCCAGCAGTACTACCGGGACAGGGGGAAACCAGTTCTTC.